This entry features one TCR beta chain sequence. Its antigen is not known. The sample is drawn from a study of cytomegalovirus exposure and HLA in healthy donors. Across the whole study: The early release's HLA-typed donors yielded roughly 85 million unique TCRs.

Points from the study as a whole: Being productive about 87% or about 30% of the time was typical of most TCR beta V segments in an earlier analysis. The later analysis indicated that the majority of CMV-associated TCR beta chains appeared HLA-restricted.

The CDR3 runs 16 residues. Germline V gene sequence: CDR1 SGHNT, CDR2 YYREEE (reference sequence). V lost 3 bases and J lost 11; bases outside the gene matches: 17. The study ran its PCR with 60 Vbeta and 13 Jbeta primers. The protocol was immunoSEQ multiplex PCR, while the TCRdb copy is restricted to in-frame clones and leaves out a portion. The sample consists of roughly 140,000 clones, about 80% of them appearing once. Sequences were obtained from PBMCs. J is TRBJ2-5 and V is TRBV5-4; TRBD1 matches 9 bases. The receptor was isolated from a female donor in good health and CMV-seronegative. The CDR3 spells CASSWGQLGQGHEQYF. The CDR3 DNA reads TGTGCCAGCAGCTGGGGGCAATTGGGACAGGGCCATGAGCAGTACTTC.